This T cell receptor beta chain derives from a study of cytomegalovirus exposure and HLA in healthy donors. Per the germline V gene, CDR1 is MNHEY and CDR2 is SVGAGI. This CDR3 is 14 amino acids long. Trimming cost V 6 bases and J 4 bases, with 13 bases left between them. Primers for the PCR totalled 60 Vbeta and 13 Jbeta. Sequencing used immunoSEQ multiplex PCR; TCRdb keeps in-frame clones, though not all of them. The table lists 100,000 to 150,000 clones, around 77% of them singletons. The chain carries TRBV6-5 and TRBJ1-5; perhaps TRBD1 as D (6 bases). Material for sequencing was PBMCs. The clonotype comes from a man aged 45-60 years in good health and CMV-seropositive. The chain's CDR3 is CASSPGTPNQPQHF. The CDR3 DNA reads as TGTGCCAGCAGCCCCGGGACACCGAATCAGCCCCAGCATTTT.